These 24 T cell receptor beta chains share one sample of origin, sequenced in a study of graft-versus-host responses after intestinal transplantation. For these TCRs, the target antigens are not known. Sequencing was performed with immunoSEQ multiplex PCR; in TCRdb, only in-frame clones are kept and a portion is missing. The sample includes approximately 100,000 clones, 85% to 90% seen only once; the top ten take less than 0.12%. The sequences come from unstimulated CD4+ T cells sorted from spleen or lymph node cells, collected before intestinal transplant. These receptors were taken from a human donor who received an intestinal transplant.

V usage is TRBV19 and J usage is TRBJ1-2, with 10 nucleotides matching TRBD1. Per the germline V gene, CDR1 is LNHDA and CDR2 is SQIVND (reference sequence). CDR3 length: 13 residues. The J segment lost 5 bases and the V segment lost 6 bases, leaving 3 bases of the junction unmatched. The CDR3 sequence is CASRTGGRYGYTF. The CDR3, as DNA: TGTGCCAGTAGGACAGGGGGCCGTTATGGCTACACCTTC. Full variable domain (outside the CDR3, taken from reference TRBV19 and TRBJ1-2): DGGITQSPKYLFRKEGQNVTLSCEQNLNHDAMYWYRQDPGQGLRLIYYSQIVNDFQKGDIAEGYSVSREKKESFPLTVTSAQKNPTAFYLCASRTGGRYGYTFGSGTRLTVV.

This chain joins TRBV27 and TRBJ1-1; 7 bases map to TRBD1. CDR1 MNHEY and CDR2 SMNVEV come from the germline V gene (reference sequence). V was pared by 5 bases and J by 1 base, with 4 bases of the junction left unmatched. The CDR3 contains 14 residues. The CDR3 sequence: CASSARQGNTEAFF. The CDR3 nucleotides read TGTGCCAGCAGTGCAAGACAGGGGAACACTGAAGCTTTCTTT.

V and J are TRBV5-1 and TRBJ2-7, with D tentatively TRBD1 (5 bases). The CDR3 runs 13 residues. Trimming pared 4 bases from V and 3 bases from J, leaving 11 bases between. Germline V gene sequence: CDR1 SGHRS, CDR2 YFSETQ. The CDR3 is CASSPDSLYEQYF. The CDR3 DNA reads as TGCGCCAGCAGCCCTGACAGCCTCTACGAGCAGTACTTC. The variable domain in full, with the rest retrieved from reference TRBV5-1 and TRBJ2-7, is KAGVTQTPRYLIKTRGQQVTLSCSPISGHRSVSWYQQTPGQGLQFLFEYFSETQRNKGNFPGRFSGRQFSNSRSEMNVSTLELGDSALYLCASSPDSLYEQYFGPGTRLTVT.

This sequence joins TRBV9 and TRBJ2-2; TRBD2 matches 8 bases. V lost 3 bases, J lost 4 bases, and 8 bases stayed unmatched. The CDR3 has 16 amino acids. The V gene's germline CDR1 is SGDLS and CDR2 YYNGEE. CDR3 loop: CASSAGGAAGTGELFF. In nucleotides, the CDR3 is TGTGCCAGCAGCGCCGGGGGGGCGGCGGGCACCGGGGAGCTGTTTTTT.

The rearrangement links TRBV28 to TRBJ1-1; TRBD1 might be the D (6 bases). V lost 6 bases to trimming and J lost 11 bases, with 16 bases between them. This CDR3 contains 12 residues. The V gene's germline CDR1 is MDHEN and CDR2 SYDVKM. CDR3 in DNA: TGTGCCAGCAGGGACACAGGGTCTAGGGCTTTCTTT. Its protein is CASRDTGSRAFF.

The chain employs TRBV10-3 and TRBJ2-5, with 9 bases aligning to TRBD2. This CDR3 has 18 residues. Per germline, CDR1 ENHRY and CDR2 SYGVKD. Trimming cost V 9 bases and J 2 bases; bases outside gene matches: 19. CDR3 loop: CAIRPGPVAGENQETQYF. Written as DNA, the CDR3 is TGTGCCATTCGCCCCGGCCCCGTAGCGGGGGAAAATCAAGAGACCCAGTACTTC.

This chain connects TRBV27 to TRBJ1-6; D may be TRBD1 (6 bases). Trimming removed 2 bases at V and 6 bases at J, with 11 bases between. The CDR3 consists of 15 residues. Germline V gene data show CDR1 as MNHEY and CDR2 as SMNVEV (reference sequence). CDR3 amino acids: CASSLDRRPNSPLHF. CDR3 nucleotide sequence: TGTGCCAGCAGTTTAGACAGGCGACCTAATTCACCCCTCCACTTT.

This clone was recorded once. V usage is TRBV6-6 and J usage is TRBJ2-5; the match to TRBD1 covers 7 bases. From germline, CDR1 is MNHNY and CDR2 SVGAGI (reference sequence). J gave up 5 bases and V 6 bases, and 12 bases lay outside the gene matches. The CDR3 is 15 amino acids. The DNA for the CDR3 is TGTGCCAGCAGGCAAAACACAGGGGTAGGGGAGACCCAGTACTTC. Protein product: CASRQNTGVGETQYF.

The rearrangement uses TRBV5-1 and TRBJ1-6; D unresolved. V lost 0 bases to trimming and J lost 10 bases, with 14 bases between them. The CDR3 runs 15 residues. The germline gives CDR1 SGHRS, CDR2 YFSETQ. Written as DNA, the CDR3 is TGCGCCAGCAGCTTGGCAGTGAACCAGTACTCACCCCTCCACTTT. Translated: CASSLAVNQYSPLHF.

This clone occurred once. The chain couples TRBV5-1 to TRBJ2-2, with 8 bases lining up with TRBD1. V gave up 7 bases and J gave up 5 bases; unmatched junction bases: 10. CDR1 is SGHRS, CDR2 YFSETQ, per germline. The CDR3 covers 15 residues. The DNA of the CDR3 is TGCGCCAGCTTTAAGGACAGGGTGCGAACCGGGGAGCTGTTTTTT. Translated: CASFKDRVRTGELFF.

The rearrangement links TRBV11-3 to TRBJ2-7, with TRBD1 identical over 8 bases. The J segment lost 2 bases and the V segment lost 5 bases, leaving 5 bases of the junction unmatched. The CDR3 length is 14 residues. The germline V gene encodes CDR1 SGHNT and CDR2 YENEEA. CDR3 residues: CASSPGTGTYEQYF. CDR3 DNA: TGTGCCAGCAGCCCGGGGACAGGAACCTACGAGCAGTACTTC.

This rearrangement joins TRBV6-1 to TRBJ2-7, with D maybe TRBD2 (7 bases). This CDR3 comprises 13 residues. Germline CDR1 is MNHNS and CDR2 is SASEGT. Trimming left V 6 bases short and J 6 bases short, with 15 bases between. The CDR3 DNA sequence: TGTGCCAGCAGAAAAGGGGGGGTAGGCGAGCAGTACTTC. Protein product: CASRKGGVGEQYF.

The chain couples TRBV7-3 to TRBJ1-2; 7 bases are shared with TRBD1. The CDR3 sequence is 16 residues long. V was clipped by 5 bases and J by 7 bases; unmatched bases: 16. The germline CDR1 and CDR2 sequences are SGHTA and FQGTGA. The CDR3 loop reads CASSPAGQPILGGYTF. The CDR3 DNA reads as TGTGCCAGCAGCCCCGCGGGACAGCCCATTCTGGGTGGCTACACCTTC.

This chain uses TRBV4-2 with TRBJ1-1; D is unclear. The V end was cut by 4 bases, the J end by 5 bases, with 14 bases between. Germline CDR1 and CDR2: LGHNA and YNFKEQ. The CDR3 spans 14 residues. In DNA, the CDR3 is TGTGCCAGCAGCCTCTTGGGAGGCAGGACTGAAGCTTTCTTT. Residues: CASSLLGGRTEAFF.

This chain connects TRBV7-2 to TRBJ1-1; D remains ambiguous. This CDR3 comprises 11 residues. V dropped 5 bases and J dropped 5 bases, with 6 bases sitting between them. Germline V lookup: CDR1 SGHTA, CDR2 FQGNSA. As DNA, the CDR3 is TGTGCCAGCAGCCGAGGGACTGAAGCTTTCTTT. This translates into CASSRGTEAFF.

The V call is TRBV25-1, the J call TRBJ1-5, with D possibly TRBD1 on 5 matching bases. This CDR3 is built from 16 residues. Germline V gene lookup returns CDR1 MGHDK and CDR2 SYGVNS. The V gene lost 1 base and the J gene lost 3 bases, with 13 bases spanning the gap. The CDR3 DNA sequence: TGTGCCAGCAGTGAATGGGGGGGAAGTGCCAATCAGCCCCAGCATTTT. Translated: CASSEWGGSANQPQHF.

This clone was counted a few times. The chain combines TRBV29-1 with TRBJ2-7; D uncertain. Trimming took off 4 bases at V and 6 bases at J, with 16 bases between the two ends. The CDR3 has 13 residues. CDR1 is SQVTM and CDR2 is ANQGSEA in the germline V gene. CDR3 DNA sequence: TGCAGCGTTGGCCACTCCGGGTCCCTCGAGCAGTACTTC. This codes for CSVGHSGSLEQYF.

A few counts support this clone. The chain employs TRBV5-6 and TRBJ1-6; no firm D call. The CDR3 is made up of 15 amino acids. Germline V gene sequence: CDR1 SGHDT, CDR2 YYEEEE. V lost 6 bases and J 7 bases, leaving 17 bases between the germline ends. The CDR3 loop is CASTPRGIYNSPLHF. CDR3 nucleotides: TGTGCCAGCACCCCTCGAGGGATTTACAATTCACCCCTCCACTTT.

The rearrangement links TRBV7-2 to TRBJ2-7; 7 nucleotides match TRBD2. The germline gives CDR1 SGHTA, CDR2 FQGNSA. Trimming removed 0 bases from V and 7 bases from J; junction bases left unmatched: 9. This CDR3 spans 15 amino acids. CDR3 DNA: TGTGCCAGCAGCTTAGCGGGGGGGGAGCTTATGGAGCAGTACTTC. Translation gives CASSLAGGELMEQYF.

The CDR3 region is CASSRAGAQGTDTQYF. CDR3 bases: TGTGCCAGCAGTCGCGCGGGGGCTCAGGGTACAGATACGCAGTATTTT. The rearrangement joins TRBV27 to TRBJ2-3, with D tentatively TRBD2 (7 bases). This CDR3 has 16 amino acids. Looked up from germline, CDR1 is MNHEY and CDR2 is SMNVEV (reference sequence). Trimming cost V 5 bases and J 3 bases, with 18 bases left between them.

This chain uses TRBV6-5 with TRBJ2-5, with TRBD1 identical over 7 bases. Germline-derived CDR1 and CDR2 are MNHEY and SVGAGI. This CDR3 region has 12 residues. The trim removed 5 bases at V and 5 bases at J, leaving 2 bases unmatched. CDR3: CASSARGETQYF. The CDR3 DNA follows: TGTGCCAGCAGTGCCAGGGGGGAGACCCAGTACTTC.

V gene TRBV6-1 combines with J gene TRBJ1-1, with D possibly being TRBD1 (5 bases). CDR1 MNHNS and CDR2 SASEGT come from the germline V gene. V was cut by 1 base and J by 4 bases, with 10 bases left in between. CDR3 length equals 14 residues. The CDR3 spells CASSEVWQGTEAFF. CDR3 bases: TGTGCCAGCAGTGAAGTGTGGCAGGGCACTGAAGCTTTCTTT.

V gene TRBV7-2 combines with J gene TRBJ1-2, with 7 bases that match TRBD1. The J segment lost 6 bases and the V segment lost 0 bases, leaving 7 bases of the junction unmatched. Germline CDR1 is SGHTA and CDR2 is FQGNSA. The CDR3 runs to 15 residues. The DNA of the CDR3 is TGTGCCAGCAGCTTAGCGAGGGGGCAGGGCCATGGCTACACCTTC. Its protein is CASSLARGQGHGYTF.

V usage is TRBV5-1 and J usage is TRBJ2-5; TRBD1 agrees at 11 bases. Trimming took 4 bases from V and 5 from J; bases not matched to a gene: 7. The CDR3 runs 15 residues. In germline, CDR1 is SGHRS, CDR2 YFSETQ. The CDR3 protein is CASSPAGTGGETQYF. CDR3 nucleotide sequence: TGCGCCAGCAGCCCGGCAGGGACAGGGGGGGAGACCCAGTACTTC.